Presented here are 16 T cell receptor beta chains from one specimen sequenced in a study of T cell clonality in common variable immunodeficiency. The table came from immunoSEQ multiplex PCR; TCRdb's copy has only in-frame clones and leaves some out. The sample lists some 27,000 clones, none appearing once, the ten largest making up 3% to 3.5%. For these receptors, no antigen is known. Points from the study as a whole: Fewer deletions and N-nucleotide insertions were reportedly seen in common variable immunodeficiency TCR beta sequences.

Sequencing was carried out using peripheral blood mononuclear cells. These receptors were obtained from a human donor with common variable immunodeficiency.

In its sample, this clone was seen many times. Coverage ceases 3 residues before the CDR3 finishes, and the germline J gene fills in the end. The genes are TRBV5-1 and TRBJ1-6, with D perhaps matching TRBD1 (5 bases). The germline V and J ends were trimmed by 2 bases and 6 bases, with 12 bases remaining between them. This CDR3 region has 15 residues. Germline lookup yields CDR1 SGHRS and CDR2 YFSETQ. CDR3 bases read: TGCGCCAGCAGCTTAATGAGGGGTAGTAATTCACCC. This sequence encodes CASSLMRGSNSP. The whole CDR3 sequence is CASSLMRGSNSPLHF. Together with reference TRBV5-1 and TRBJ1-6, the CDR3 gives the full variable domain: KAGVTQTPRYLIKTRGQQVTLSCSPISGHRSVSWYQQTPGQGLQFLFEYFSETQRNKGNFPGRFSGRQFSNSRSEMNVSTLELGDSALYLCASSLMRGSNSPLHFGNGTRLTVT.

This clone was detected only a few times. The CDR3 is cut off 3 residues early in the read; its end comes from the germline J gene. The V gene is TRBV7-9, the J gene TRBJ2-7; 8 bases align to TRBD2. The length of the CDR3 is 15 residues. Unmatched junction bases numbered 7, after V lost 3 bases and J lost 3 bases. Germline lookup yields CDR1 SEHNR and CDR2 FQNEAQ (reference sequence). Partial CDR3 DNA: TGTGCCAGCAGCTTGTATGAGCGGGGGAACTACGAG. Translated: CASSLYERGNYE. The whole CDR3 sequence reads CASSLYERGNYEQYF.

Many counts were recorded for this clone. CDR3 DNA (partial): TGTGCCAGCAGCTTAGACAGTAGCTCTGGAAACACC. Residues: CASSLDSSSGNT. The CDR3 reads in full as CASSLDSSSGNTIYF. The chain carries TRBV13 and TRBJ1-3, with no clear D. The read finishes 3 residues shy of the CDR3 end, and the germline J gene is used to complete it. The germline V gene has CDR1 PRHDT and CDR2 FYEKMQ (reference sequence). V was shortened by 1 base and J by 0 bases, with 7 bases between the two germline ends. CDR3 length equals 15 residues.

This clone occurred many times. The read falls 3 residues short of the CDR3 end, and the missing part is taken from the germline J gene. This rearrangement joins TRBV6-1 to TRBJ2-7, with D maybe TRBD2 (6 bases). The CDR3 has 13 residues. Trimming took off 4 bases at V and 3 bases at J, with 10 bases between the two ends. Germline values: CDR1 MNHNS, CDR2 SASEGT. The sequenced CDR3 bases are TGTGCCAGCAGTGTCGGACTAAACTACGAG. This translates into CASSVGLNYE. The whole CDR3 is CASSVGLNYEQYF.

In its sample, this clone was seen a few times. The read ends 3 residues shy of where the CDR3 ends; the end is completed using the germline J gene. The chain uses TRBV7-3 and TRBJ2-5; 7 bases map to TRBD1. The germline CDR1 and CDR2 sequences are SGHTA and FQGTGA. The CDR3 is 13 residues long. V dropped 5 bases and J dropped 7; count of bases not matched to a gene: 7. Here the CDR3 reads CASSTRQGGTQYF. CDR3 DNA (partial): TGTGCCAGCAGCACCCGACAGGGCGGGACC.

This clone was recorded many times. The read terminates 3 residues ahead of where the CDR3 ends, so the germline J gene completes it. The gene calls are TRBV20-1 and TRBJ2-2, with D possibly matching TRBD2 (6 bases). This CDR3 region has 15 residues. CDR1 is DFQATT and CDR2 is SNEGSKA in the germline V gene (reference sequence). V lost 0 bases and J lost 2, with 10 bases in between. CDR3 residues: CSAREEGRNTGELFF. Incomplete CDR3 DNA: TGCAGTGCTAGAGAGGAGGGCAGAAACACCGGGGAG.

Only a few counts were recorded for this clone. The read falls 3 residues short of the CDR3 end, and the missing part is taken from the germline J gene. The chain couples TRBV30 to TRBJ1-2; D may be TRBD1 (6 bases). V lost 2 bases and J 7 bases, leaving 14 bases between the germline ends. The germline gives CDR1 GTSNPN, CDR2 SVGIG (reference sequence). The CDR3 totals 13 residues. This CDR3 reads CAWSPQGWGGYTF. The CDR3 bases that were read are TGTGCCTGGAGTCCACAGGGATGGGGTGGC.

About this clone itself: The CDR3 extends 3 residues past the end of the read, so its final part is completed from the germline J gene. The chain employs TRBV6-2 or TRBV6-3 and TRBJ2-1; 9 bases are shared with TRBD2. Unmatched junction bases numbered 5, after V lost 5 bases and J lost 6 bases. Per germline, CDR1 MNHEY and CDR2 SVGEGT. This CDR3 is 14 amino acids long. CDR3 DNA (partial): TGTGCCAGCAGTCGCAGTAGCGGGGGCAATGAG. Amino acid sequence: CASSRSSGGNE. The entire CDR3 reads CASSRSSGGNEQFF.

This clone has a handful of counts. The CDR3 end falls 3 residues outside the read, so it is completed with the germline J gene. The V call is TRBV6-1, the J call TRBJ2-5, with 11 nucleotides matching TRBD2. This CDR3 has 16 residues. Germline lookup yields CDR1 MNHNS and CDR2 SASEGT. V lost 0 bases and J lost 4; bases outside the gene matches: 4. Partial CDR3 DNA: TGTGCCAGCAGTGAAGCGGGGGGGACTAGCGGAGAGACC. Translating it yields CASSEAGGTSGET. The complete CDR3 sequence is CASSEAGGTSGETQYF.

This clone appeared a few times. The CDR3 bases that were read are TGTGCCAGCAGCTCCGGACTAGCGGGGCCCAATGAG. This sequence encodes CASSSGLAGPNE. Given in full, the CDR3 is CASSSGLAGPNEQFF. The V gene is TRBV7-6, the J gene TRBJ2-1; 12 nucleotides match TRBD2. The read ends 3 residues before the CDR3 terminus; that terminus is restored from the germline J gene. With 4 bases clipped from V and 6 bases from J, the junction kept 4 bases outside the gene matches. There are 15 residues in the CDR3. Germline V CDR1 and CDR2: SGHVS, FNYEAQ.

This clone showed up just a few times. The read halts 3 residues ahead of the CDR3 end, with the missing end drawn from the germline J gene. The chain combines TRBV5-4 with TRBJ2-7, with 8 bases aligning to TRBD1. V lost 4 bases, J lost 5 bases, and 11 bases stayed unmatched. The CDR3 is made up of 15 amino acids. Germline lookup yields CDR1 SGHNT and CDR2 YYREEE (reference sequence). The covered CDR3 bases are TGTGCCAGCAGCGGCGGACAGGGTACAAGGGACGAG. This encodes CASSGGQGTRDE. The entire CDR3 sequence reads CASSGGQGTRDEQYF. The whole variable domain, filled in from reference TRBV5-4 and TRBJ2-7, reads ETGVTQSPTHLIKTRGQQVTLRCSSQSGHNTVSWYQQALGQGPQFIFQYYREEENGRGNFPPRFSGLQFPNYSSELNVNALELDDSALYLCASSGGQGTRDEQYFGPGTRLTVT.

This clone was seen ten or more times. The sequenced fragment ends 3 residues before the CDR3 boundary, so the rest is inferred from the germline J gene. The chain links TRBV20-1 to TRBJ2-7; possible D gene TRBD1, 6 bases. CDR1 is DFQATT and CDR2 is SNEGSKA in the germline V gene (reference sequence). This CDR3 is built from 13 residues. The V gene lost 3 bases and the J gene lost 2 bases, with 11 bases spanning the gap. The DNA read from the CDR3 is TGCAGTGCTAGTAGGGACAACACCTACGAG. Protein product: CSASRDNTYE. In full, the CDR3 reads CSASRDNTYEQYF.

The table lists this clone with a few counts. Read data end 3 residues before the CDR3 end; the end is taken from the germline J gene. The gene calls are TRBV10-3 and TRBJ2-7; TRBD2 matches 7 bases. Germline V gene data show CDR1 as ENHRY and CDR2 as SYGVKD. The J segment lost 6 bases and the V segment lost 11 bases, leaving 10 bases of the junction unmatched. This CDR3 region has 12 residues. This CDR3 reads CAVGGNGLEQYF. The sequenced CDR3 bases are TGTGCCGTCGGGGGGAATGGGCTCGAG.

In its sample, this clone was seen many times. The read is 3 residues too short to cover the CDR3 end, so that end is filled in from the germline J gene. The gene calls are TRBV19 and TRBJ2-3; unclear D gene. The germline V and J ends were trimmed by 6 bases and 2 bases, with 6 bases remaining between them. CDR3 size: 12 residues. Per the germline V gene, CDR1 is LNHDA and CDR2 is SQIVND (reference sequence). The covered CDR3 bases are TGTGCCAGTAGCCTACCCACAGATACG. It encodes CASSLPTDT. The full CDR3 reads CASSLPTDTQYF.

About this clone: The read falls 3 residues short of the CDR3 end, and the missing part is taken from the germline J gene. The chain is built from TRBV20-1 and TRBJ2-7; tentatively, D is TRBD2 (6 bases). Between the trimmed V and J ends, which lost 0 bases and 4 bases, there was a span of 13 bases. The CDR3 is 14 amino acids. Germline V CDR1 and CDR2: DFQATT, SNEGSKA (reference sequence). The CDR3 sequence: CSARDGGLDYEQYF. The CDR3 DNA, read in part, is TGCAGTGCTAGAGATGGGGGACTCGATTACGAG.

Note on this clone: The sequenced fragment ends 3 residues before the CDR3 boundary, so the rest is inferred from the germline J gene. V gene TRBV5-5 combines with J gene TRBJ1-2, with D perhaps matching TRBD1 (5 bases). The CDR3 is 15 amino acids. The V gene's germline CDR1 is SGHKS and CDR2 YYEKEE (reference sequence). CDR3 DNA (partial): TGTGCCAGCAGCTTGGAGGGATCTGACAGAGGGGGC. Translated, it gives CASSLEGSDRGG. The CDR3 reads in full as CASSLEGSDRGGYTF.